These 20 T cell receptor beta chains were all obtained from the same sample, sequenced in a study of blood T cell repertoires in COVID-19. Some clones are missing from TCRdb's copy, which holds only in-frame ones; the method was immunoSEQ multiplex PCR. There are about 150,000 clones in the sample; 70% to 90% occur only once, and around 4.5% lies in the top ten. The source material was PBMCs or T cells enriched from blood (not recorded which). The source of these receptors is a man aged 50-60 years who had recovered from COVID-19.

The V and J genes are TRBV4-2 and TRBJ2-5; D is ambiguous. The CDR3 runs 15 residues. The V end was cut by 0 bases, the J end by 5 bases, with 13 bases between. Germline V CDR1 and CDR2: LGHNA, YNFKEQ. The DNA for the CDR3 is TGTGCCAGCAGCCAAGAAGCCTCCCCCCGGGAGACCCAGTACTTC. It specifies CASSQEASPRETQYF.

The chain employs TRBV28 and TRBJ2-7, with a possible D match to TRBD1 (5 bases). The CDR3 is 15 amino acids. CDR1 is MDHEN and CDR2 is SYDVKM in the germline V gene. Trimming removed 2 bases at V and 4 bases at J, with 15 bases between. This chain's CDR3 is CASSLSMFGAYEQYV. The CDR3 region has the DNA TGTGCCAGCAGTTTAAGCATGTTTGGGGCGTACGAGCAGTACGTC.

The chain joins TRBV4-3 to TRBJ1-4; 8 bases map to TRBD1. The CDR3 totals 15 residues. Germline-derived CDR1 and CDR2 are LGHNA and YSLEER. The V segment lost 3 bases and the J segment 8 bases; nucleotides outside the gene matches: 8. CDR3 nucleotide sequence: TGCGCCAGCAGCCAGGGGAGGACAGGGACCGAAAAACTGTTTTTT. Its translation is CASSQGRTGTEKLFF.

The chain links TRBV18 to TRBJ2-7; perhaps TRBD1 as D (5 bases). This CDR3 contains 15 residues. V gave up 3 bases and J gave up 2 bases, with 14 bases separating them. The germline V gene encodes CDR1 KGHSH and CDR2 LQKENI. CDR3 DNA sequence: TGTGCCAGCTCACCTAGTAACCAGGGCGCCTACGAGCAGTACGTC. Translation: CASSPSNQGAYEQYV.

The V and J genes are TRBV28 and TRBJ2-1; no firm D call. The CDR3 has 16 residues. From germline, CDR1 is MDHEN and CDR2 SYDVKM. The V and J ends lost 1 base and 3 bases respectively, with 13 bases between them. The CDR3 protein is CASSLSAGSYYNEQFF. The CDR3 nucleotides are TGTGCCAGCAGTTTATCAGCCGGGTCTTACTACAATGAGCAGTTCTTC.

The V gene is TRBV4-2, the J gene TRBJ1-2, with TRBD1 matching 9 bases. Germline assignment: CDR1 LGHNA and CDR2 YNFKEQ. V lost 2 bases and J lost 6; bases outside the gene matches: 7. The CDR3 is 15 residues long. The DNA of the CDR3 is TGTGCCAGCAGCCAAAAGGAAGACAGGGGGGATGGCTACACCTTC. This translates into CASSQKEDRGDGYTF.

The rearrangement uses TRBV6-2 or TRBV6-3 and TRBJ1-2; 11 bases match TRBD1. This CDR3 spans 15 amino acids. J was trimmed by 4 bases and V by 2 bases; bases with no gene match: 3. Germline CDR1 MNHEY, CDR2 SVGEGT. The CDR3 is CASSYGGTGGYGYTF. CDR3 nucleotide sequence: TGTGCCAGCAGTTACGGTGGGACAGGGGGCTATGGCTACACCTTC.

The chain combines TRBV30 with TRBJ1-5; 8 bases map to TRBD1. Germline CDR1 GTSNPN, CDR2 SVGIG (reference sequence). The CDR3 is 14 residues long. After removal of 4 bases from V and 3 bases from J, the junction contained 5 bases not matched to a gene. This chain's CDR3 is CAWKDRAYNQPQHF. The CDR3 nucleotides are TGTGCCTGGAAGGACAGGGCGTACAATCAGCCCCAGCATTTT.

This rearrangement joins TRBV19 to TRBJ1-5, with a tentative D call TRBD1 (5 bases). Between the trimmed V and J ends, which lost 4 bases and 2 bases, there was a span of 9 bases. The germline CDR1 and CDR2 sequences are LNHDA and SQIVND (reference sequence). The CDR3 is made up of 14 amino acids. In DNA, the CDR3 is TGTGCCAGTAGTAGCAGGGATGGCAATCAGCCCCAGCATTTT. It specifies CASSSRDGNQPQHF.

This rearrangement joins TRBV4-3 to TRBJ2-2, with a tentative D call TRBD1 (6 bases). The length of the CDR3 is 16 residues. Trimming shortened V by 0 bases and J by 5 bases, and 13 bases separated the two germline ends. Germline CDR1 and CDR2: LGHNA and YSLEER. CDR3 protein: CASSQELDSRTGELFF. DNA for the CDR3: TGCGCCAGCAGCCAAGAATTGGACAGTCGGACCGGGGAGCTGTTTTTT.

The chain has TRBV4-2 and TRBJ1-2, with 8 bases fitting TRBD1. The CDR3 is 16 residues long. CDR1 and CDR2 from the germline V gene are LGHNA and YNFKEQ. V was pared by 0 bases and J by 4 bases, with 7 bases of the junction left unmatched. The CDR3 is CASSQDVQGDSYGYTF. The CDR3 DNA reads TGTGCCAGCAGCCAAGATGTACAGGGGGATAGCTATGGCTACACCTTC.

The chain is built from TRBV28 and TRBJ1-6, with D possibly being TRBD1 (6 bases). Trimming shortened V by 2 bases and J by 0 bases, and 17 bases separated the two germline ends. CDR3 length: 19 amino acids. Germline V lookup: CDR1 MDHEN, CDR2 SYDVKM. The CDR3 sequence is CASSLPQGTGSSYNSPLHF. For the CDR3, the DNA is TGTGCCAGCAGTTTACCTCAGGGAACAGGGAGCTCCTATAATTCACCCCTCCACTTT.

The table lists this clone with a count of one. The chain uses TRBV3-1 (or the pseudogene TRBV3-2) and TRBJ1-4; D gene unclear. Trimming removed 4 bases from V and 0 bases from J, with 6 bases in between. From germline, CDR1 is LGHDT and CDR2 YNNKEL (reference sequence). This CDR3 is 14 amino acids long. CDR3 sequence reads: CASSLYSTNEKLFF. The CDR3 DNA sequence: TGTGCCAGCAGCCTATATTCAACTAATGAAAAACTGTTTTTT.

The chain recombines TRBV5-1 with TRBJ2-5, with unresolved D. Germline values: CDR1 SGHRS, CDR2 YFSETQ. V gave up 1 base and J gave up 3 bases, with 4 bases separating them. The CDR3 has 12 amino acids. CDR3: CASSLHEETQYF. CDR3 nucleotides: TGCGCCAGCAGCTTGCATGAAGAGACCCAGTACTTC.

The genes are TRBV7-2 and TRBJ2-5; weak D call: TRBD1 (5 bases). Looked up from germline, CDR1 is SGHTA and CDR2 is FQGNSA. The CDR3 is 13 residues long. V dropped 1 base and J dropped 2 bases, with 5 bases sitting between them. CDR3 nucleotides: TGTGCCAGCAGCTTAGGACAGCAAGAGACCCAGTACTTC. Translating it yields CASSLGQQETQYF.

The chain uses TRBV4-1 and TRBJ1-1, with TRBD1 identical over 12 bases. CDR1 and CDR2 from the germline V gene are MGHRA and YSYEKL. The CDR3 consists of 15 residues. Trimming cost V 4 bases and J 4 bases; bases outside gene matches: 4. The CDR3 DNA reads TGCGCCAGCAGCCGAAAGGGACAGGGGGCCACTGAAGCTTTCTTT. Protein sequence: CASSRKGQGATEAFF.

The J gene is TRBJ1-2, the V gene TRBV7-9, with D perhaps TRBD1 (5 bases). This CDR3 comprises 16 residues. CDR1 and CDR2 from the germline V gene are SEHNR and FQNEAQ (reference sequence). Deletions cut 5 bases from V and 4 bases from J, with 20 bases between. The CDR3 DNA reads TGTGCCAGCAGCAGCTCGGGACTCCCGAGAACCTATGGCTACACCTTC. Encoded protein: CASSSSGLPRTYGYTF. Supplemented by reference TRBV7-9 and TRBJ1-2, the full variable domain reads DTGVSQNPRHKITKRGQNVTFRCDPISEHNRLYWYRQTLGQGPEFLTYFQNEAQLEKSRLLSDRFSAERPKGSFSTLEIQRTEQGDSAMYLCASSSSGLPRTYGYTFGSGTRLTVV.

This sequence joins TRBV15 and TRBJ2-3; D remains ambiguous. The V and J ends lost 1 base and 7 bases respectively, with 9 bases between them. Germline lookup yields CDR1 LNHNV and CDR2 YYDKDF (reference sequence). CDR3 length equals 13 residues. The DNA of the CDR3 is TGTGCCACCAGCAGAGTTGCCCAGAATACGCAGTATTTT. This translates into CATSRVAQNTQYF.

V usage is TRBV6-2 or TRBV6-3 and J usage is TRBJ2-1; TRBD2 matches 11 bases. The CDR3 runs to 15 residues. J lost 7 bases, V lost 4 bases, and 6 bases had no gene match. In germline, CDR1 is MNHEY, CDR2 SVGEGT. CDR3 bases: TGTGCCAGCAGTTTCGCGGGACTAGCGGCGAATGAGCAGTTCTTC. Protein: CASSFAGLAANEQFF.

This rearrangement joins TRBV4-1 to TRBJ2-7, with 9 bases lining up with TRBD2. There are 15 residues in the CDR3. CDR1 and CDR2 from the germline V gene are MGHRA and YSYEKL. The trim removed 6 bases at V and 3 bases at J, leaving 9 bases unmatched. The CDR3 spells CASSLKETSGYEQYF. The DNA for the CDR3 is TGCGCCAGCAGTCTAAAAGAGACTAGCGGCTACGAGCAGTACTTC.